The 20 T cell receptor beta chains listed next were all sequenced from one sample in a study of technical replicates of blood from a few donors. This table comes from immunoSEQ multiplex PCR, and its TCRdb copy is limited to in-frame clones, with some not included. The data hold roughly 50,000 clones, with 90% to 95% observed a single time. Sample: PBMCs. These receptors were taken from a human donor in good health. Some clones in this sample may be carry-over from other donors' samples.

The CDR3 bases are TGTGCCAGCAGCGTTACAGGGGGCAGGGAGACCCAGTACTTC. Protein: CASSVTGGRETQYF. The chain couples TRBV7-9 to TRBJ2-5; 9 nucleotides agree with TRBD1. V was pared by 5 bases and J by 5 bases, with 6 bases of the junction left unmatched. This CDR3 spans 14 amino acids. The germline V gene has CDR1 SEHNR and CDR2 FQNEAQ (reference sequence).

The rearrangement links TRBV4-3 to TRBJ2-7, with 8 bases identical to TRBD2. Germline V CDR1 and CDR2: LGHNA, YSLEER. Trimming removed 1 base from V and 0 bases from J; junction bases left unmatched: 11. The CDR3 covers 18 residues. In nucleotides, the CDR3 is TGCGCCAGCAGCCAAGCGCTCCCTCGGGGGGGAGCCTCCTACGAGCAGTACTTC. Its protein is CASSQALPRGGASYEQYF.

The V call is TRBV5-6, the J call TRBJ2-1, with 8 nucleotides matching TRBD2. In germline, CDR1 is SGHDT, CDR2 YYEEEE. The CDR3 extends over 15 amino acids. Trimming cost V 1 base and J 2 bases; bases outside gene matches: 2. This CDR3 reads CASSLQLAAYNEQFF. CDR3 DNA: TGTGCCAGCAGCTTGCAACTAGCGGCCTACAATGAGCAGTTCTTC.

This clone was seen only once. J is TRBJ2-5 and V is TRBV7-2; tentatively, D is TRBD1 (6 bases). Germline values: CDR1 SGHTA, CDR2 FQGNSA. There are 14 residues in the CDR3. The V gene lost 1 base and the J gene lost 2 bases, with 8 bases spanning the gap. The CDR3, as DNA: TGTGCCAGCAGCTTAGGACAGGTACAAGAGACCCAGTACTTC. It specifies CASSLGQVQETQYF. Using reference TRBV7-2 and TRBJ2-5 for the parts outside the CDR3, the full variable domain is GAGVSQSPSNKVTEKGKDVELRCDPISGHTALYWYRQSLGQGLEFLIYFQGNSAPDKSGLPSDRFSAERTGGSVSTLTIQRTQQEDSAVYLCASSLGQVQETQYFGPGTRLLVL.

The chain's CDR3 is CASSEVRTGANTEAFF. Written as DNA, the CDR3 is TGTGCCAGCAGTGAAGTCAGGACAGGGGCGAACACTGAAGCTTTCTTT. The chain carries TRBV6-1 and TRBJ1-1; TRBD1 agrees at 9 bases. CDR3 size: 16 residues. The ends lost 1 base at V and 1 base at J; junction bases unmatched: 4. Germline V gene data show CDR1 as MNHNS and CDR2 as SASEGT.

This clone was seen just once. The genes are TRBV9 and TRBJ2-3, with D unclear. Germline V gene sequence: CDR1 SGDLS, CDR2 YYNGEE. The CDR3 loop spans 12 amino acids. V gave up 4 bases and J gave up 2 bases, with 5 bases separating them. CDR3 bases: TGTGCCAGCAGCCGAGCCACAGATACGCAGTATTTT. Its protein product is CASSRATDTQYF.

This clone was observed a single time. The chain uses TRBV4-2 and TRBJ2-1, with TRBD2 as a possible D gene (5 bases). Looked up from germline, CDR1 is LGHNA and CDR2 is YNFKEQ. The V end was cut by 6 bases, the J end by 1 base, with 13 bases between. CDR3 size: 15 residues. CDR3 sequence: CASRRSDKSYNEQFF. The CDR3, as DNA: TGTGCCAGCAGACGTAGCGATAAGTCCTACAATGAGCAGTTCTTC.

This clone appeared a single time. The chain's CDR3 is CASSLSWRAPGNTIYF. CDR3 nucleotides: TGTGCCAGCAGTTTATCGTGGAGGGCCCCTGGAAACACCATATATTTT. The chain recombines TRBV27 with TRBJ1-3; D uncertain. Germline lookup yields CDR1 MNHEY and CDR2 SMNVEV (reference sequence). CDR3 length: 16 amino acids. The V end lost 0 bases, the J end lost 2 bases, and 11 bases lay between the germline ends.

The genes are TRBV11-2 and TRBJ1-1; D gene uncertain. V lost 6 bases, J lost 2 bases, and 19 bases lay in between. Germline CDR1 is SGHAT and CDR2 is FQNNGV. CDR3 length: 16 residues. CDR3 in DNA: TGTGCCAGCAGGGGCCTCCCGGTCCGGTTAAACACTGAAGCTTTCTTT. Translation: CASRGLPVRLNTEAFF.

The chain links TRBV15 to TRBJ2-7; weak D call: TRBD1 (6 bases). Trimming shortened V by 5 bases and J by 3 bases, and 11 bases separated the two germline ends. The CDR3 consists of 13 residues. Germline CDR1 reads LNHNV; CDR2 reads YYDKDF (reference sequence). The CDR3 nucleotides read TGTGCCACCAGCCGCCGGACAGACTACGAGCAGTACTTC. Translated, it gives CATSRRTDYEQYF.

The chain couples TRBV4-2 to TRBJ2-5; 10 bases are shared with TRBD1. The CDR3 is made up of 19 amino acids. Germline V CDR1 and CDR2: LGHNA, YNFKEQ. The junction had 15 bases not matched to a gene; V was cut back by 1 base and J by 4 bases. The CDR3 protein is CASSQGPPGQGLIIETQYF. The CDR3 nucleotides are TGTGCCAGCAGCCAAGGACCCCCGGGACAGGGGTTGATAATAGAGACCCAGTACTTC.

In nucleotides, the CDR3 is TGTGCCAGCAGCGCTAGCGGGGGGCCCCACGAGCAGTACTTC. Its translation: CASSASGGPHEQYF. The chain is built from TRBV9 and TRBJ2-7, with 11 bases matching TRBD2. Looked up from germline, CDR1 is SGDLS and CDR2 is YYNGEE. This CDR3 has 14 amino acids. Losses at the gene ends were 3 bases for V and 5 bases for J; bases not matched to a gene: 4.

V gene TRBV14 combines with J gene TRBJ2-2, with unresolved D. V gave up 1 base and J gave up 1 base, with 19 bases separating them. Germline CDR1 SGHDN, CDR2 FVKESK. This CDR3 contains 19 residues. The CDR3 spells CASSQVRGFASGNTGELFF. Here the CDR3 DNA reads TGTGCCAGCAGCCAAGTCAGAGGTTTCGCGAGTGGGAACACCGGGGAGCTGTTTTTT.

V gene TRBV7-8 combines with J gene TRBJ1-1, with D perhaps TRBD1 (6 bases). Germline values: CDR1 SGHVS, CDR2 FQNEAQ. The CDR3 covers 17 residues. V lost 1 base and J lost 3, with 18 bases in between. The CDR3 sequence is CASSLVRPTGFYTEAFF. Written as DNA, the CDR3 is TGTGCCAGCAGCTTAGTCCGCCCGACAGGTTTTTACACTGAAGCTTTCTTT.

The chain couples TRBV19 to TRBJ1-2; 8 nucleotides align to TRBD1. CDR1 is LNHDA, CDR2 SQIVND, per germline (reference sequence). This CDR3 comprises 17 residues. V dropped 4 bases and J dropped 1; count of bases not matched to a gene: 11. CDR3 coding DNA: TGTGCCAGTAGTACCCAGGGGGCGAGTCGGGGTAACTATGGCTACACCTTC. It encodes CASSTQGASRGNYGYTF. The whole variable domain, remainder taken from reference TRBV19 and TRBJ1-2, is DGGITQSPKYLFRKEGQNVTLSCEQNLNHDAMYWYRQDPGQGLRLIYYSQIVNDFQKGDIAEGYSVSREKKESFPLTVTSAQKNPTAFYLCASSTQGASRGNYGYTFGSGTRLTVV.

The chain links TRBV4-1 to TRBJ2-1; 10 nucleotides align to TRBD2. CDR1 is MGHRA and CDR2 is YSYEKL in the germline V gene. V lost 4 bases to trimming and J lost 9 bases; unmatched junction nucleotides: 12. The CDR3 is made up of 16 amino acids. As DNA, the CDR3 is TGCGCCAGCAGCCCCCTGGGCCTAGCGGGAGCGATTGAGCAGTTCTTC. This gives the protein CASSPLGLAGAIEQFF.

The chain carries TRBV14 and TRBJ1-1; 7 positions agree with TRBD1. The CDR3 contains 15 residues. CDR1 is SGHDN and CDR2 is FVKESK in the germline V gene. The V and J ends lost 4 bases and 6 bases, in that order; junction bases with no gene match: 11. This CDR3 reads CASSLQTGSSAEAFF. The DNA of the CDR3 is TGTGCCAGCAGCCTTCAGACAGGGTCTAGCGCTGAAGCTTTCTTT.

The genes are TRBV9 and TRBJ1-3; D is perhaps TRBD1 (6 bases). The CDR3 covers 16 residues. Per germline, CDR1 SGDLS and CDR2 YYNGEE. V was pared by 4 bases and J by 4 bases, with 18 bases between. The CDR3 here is CASSSRDTFGGNTIYF. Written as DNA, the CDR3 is TGTGCCAGCAGCTCCCGGGACACCTTCGGGGGAAACACCATATATTTT.

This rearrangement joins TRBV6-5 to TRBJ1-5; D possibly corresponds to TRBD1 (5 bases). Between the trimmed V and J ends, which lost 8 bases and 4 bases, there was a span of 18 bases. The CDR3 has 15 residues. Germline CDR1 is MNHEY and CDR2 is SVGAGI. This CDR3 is CASGGGGVSNQPQHF. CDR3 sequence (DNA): TGTGCCAGCGGGGGTGGAGGGGTTAGTAATCAGCCCCAGCATTTT.

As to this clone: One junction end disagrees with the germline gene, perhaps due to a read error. CDR3 loop: CASSQESAGTHYF. The CDR3 DNA sequence: TGCGCCAGCAGCCAAGAATCAGCGGGGACCCACTACTTC. The chain carries TRBV4-3 and TRBJ2-5, with TRBD2 identical over 7 bases. This CDR3 is 13 amino acids long. From germline, CDR1 is LGHNA and CDR2 YSLEER.